The 16 T cell receptor beta chains below come from one sample, sequenced in a study of cytomegalovirus exposure and HLA in healthy donors. Generated by immunoSEQ multiplex PCR, the TCRdb table keeps only in-frame clones and is missing some. The sample records about 140,000 clones, 80% to 90% being singletons. Sequencing input: PBMCs. The receptors here all came from a woman aged 30 to 39 in good health and CMV-seronegative.

The chain uses TRBV6-6 and TRBJ1-6, with 7 bases that match TRBD1. Germline-derived CDR1 and CDR2 are MNHNY and SVGAGI (reference sequence). The ends lost 9 bases at V and 7 bases at J; junction bases unmatched: 9. The CDR3 loop spans 14 amino acids. The CDR3, as DNA: TGTGCCAGTTTCCTGGCAGGGGGGAATTCACCCCTCCACTTT. Protein sequence: CASFLAGGNSPLHF.

The V gene is TRBV5-4, the J gene TRBJ2-7, with a possible D match to TRBD2 (6 bases). Per germline, CDR1 SGHNT and CDR2 YYREEE (reference sequence). Between the trimmed V and J ends, which lost 7 bases and 12 bases, there was a span of 20 bases. CDR3 length: 12 residues. CDR3 in DNA: TGTGCCAGCCAGCACGAGACGGGGGTACTGTACTTC. Encoded protein: CASQHETGVLYF.

V gene TRBV12-5 combines with J gene TRBJ2-5; 9 bases line up with TRBD1. With 3 bases clipped from V and 4 bases from J, the junction kept 3 bases outside the gene matches. The V gene's germline CDR1 is LGHNT and CDR2 FRNRAP. The CDR3 sequence is 14 residues long. The CDR3 sequence: CASGLGTGTETQYF. For the CDR3, the DNA is TGTGCTAGTGGTTTAGGGACAGGGACAGAGACCCAGTACTTC.

The chain recombines TRBV19 with TRBJ1-2; D not certain. This CDR3 spans 13 amino acids. Germline values: CDR1 LNHDA, CDR2 SQIVND (reference sequence). V shed 3 bases and J shed 7 bases, with 12 bases lying between them. This CDR3 reads CASSIREVSGYTF. In DNA, the CDR3 is TGTGCCAGTAGTATCCGGGAGGTCTCTGGCTACACCTTC. The entire variable domain, with the rest obtained from reference TRBV19 and TRBJ1-2, is as follows: DGGITQSPKYLFRKEGQNVTLSCEQNLNHDAMYWYRQDPGQGLRLIYYSQIVNDFQKGDIAEGYSVSREKKESFPLTVTSAQKNPTAFYLCASSIREVSGYTFGSGTRLTVV.

This rearrangement joins TRBV6-1 to TRBJ1-2, with D unclear. The CDR3 has 15 amino acids. The germline V gene encodes CDR1 MNHNS and CDR2 SASEGT. V lost 0 bases and J 4 bases, leaving 12 bases between the germline ends. The CDR3 DNA is TGTGCCAGCAGTGAAGCCTTTGCGGGTTTCTATGGCTACACCTTC. Its protein is CASSEAFAGFYGYTF.

The chain uses TRBV6-5 and TRBJ1-1; TRBD1 matches at 10 bases. Trimming cost V 2 bases and J 2 bases; bases outside gene matches: 2. Germline CDR1 reads MNHEY; CDR2 reads SVGAGI. The CDR3 is made up of 15 amino acids. The CDR3 DNA follows: TGTGCCAGCAGTTACCTGACAGGGGGCAACACTGAAGCTTTCTTT. This sequence encodes CASSYLTGGNTEAFF.

The V gene is TRBV7-8, the J gene TRBJ1-1; TRBD1 agrees at 9 bases. V shed 5 bases and J 0 bases; nucleotides not matched to a gene: 10. Germline assignment: CDR1 SGHVS and CDR2 FQNEAQ. The CDR3 extends over 17 amino acids. CDR3 sequence reads: CASSNLGTGFMNTEAFF. The CDR3 coding sequence is TGTGCCAGCAGCAACCTCGGGACAGGGTTTATGAACACTGAAGCTTTCTTT.

V usage is TRBV2 and J usage is TRBJ1-5; D unresolved. Germline V CDR1 and CDR2: SNHLY, FYNNEI. V was trimmed by 2 bases and J by 1 base, leaving 12 bases between them. The CDR3 is 16 amino acids. The CDR3 loop is CASSESELLSNQPQHF. The CDR3 nucleotides read TGTGCCAGCAGTGAATCCGAACTTCTAAGCAATCAGCCCCAGCATTTT. Filled out from reference TRBV2 and TRBJ1-5, the complete variable domain reads EPEVTQTPSHQVTQMGQEVILRCVPISNHLYFYWYRQILGQKVEFLVSFYNNEISEKSEIFDDQFSVERPDGSNFTLKIRSTKLEDSAMYFCASSESELLSNQPQHFGDGTRLSIL.

This clone showed up just a few times. The DNA of the CDR3 is TGTGCCAGCAGCCACGTAAGGCGGGGGGGCGGTTCAGATACGCAGTATTTT. Translated: CASSHVRRGGGSDTQYF. V gene TRBV4-2 combines with J gene TRBJ2-3; 9 bases agree with TRBD2. CDR3 length: 17 residues. Trimming removed 3 bases from V and 4 bases from J; junction bases left unmatched: 11. The V gene's germline CDR1 is LGHNA and CDR2 YNFKEQ.

By its share, this clone is medium-sized. The chain is built from TRBV6-4 and TRBJ1-6; 9 bases agree with TRBD1. Trimming removed 3 bases from V and 6 bases from J; junction bases left unmatched: 0. This CDR3 spans 14 amino acids. The germline gives CDR1 MRHNA, CDR2 SNTAGT. CDR3 sequence: CASSEGQGNSPLHF. For the CDR3, the DNA is TGTGCCAGCAGTGAGGGACAGGGTAATTCACCCCTCCACTTT.

In nucleotides, the CDR3 is TGTGCCAGCAGTGTGGCCCTCTTAACAGGCTACAATGAGCAGTTCTTC. This translates into CASSVALLTGYNEQFF. The genes are TRBV6-1 and TRBJ2-1; possibly TRBD1 for D (5 bases). V was clipped by 4 bases and J by 3 bases, with 16 bases between them. Germline values: CDR1 MNHNS, CDR2 SASEGT. The CDR3 consists of 16 residues.

This sequence joins TRBV6-5 and TRBJ2-1; TRBD2 matches at 11 bases. Germline CDR1 MNHEY, CDR2 SVGAGI. V was clipped by 3 bases and J by 8 bases; unmatched bases: 6. CDR3 length equals 15 residues. The DNA for the CDR3 is TGTGCCAGCAGTTATAGCGGGGGGGCCGGGGATGAGCAGTTCTTC. Translating it yields CASSYSGGAGDEQFF.

V and J are TRBV7-2 and TRBJ1-5; no clear D. The germline CDR1 and CDR2 sequences are SGHTA and FQGNSA. CDR3 length: 16 residues. Trimming took 2 bases from V and 2 from J, leaving 13 bases between them. This CDR3 is CASSLYGGEGNQPQHF. The CDR3 DNA sequence: TGTGCCAGCAGCTTATACGGCGGAGAAGGCAATCAGCCCCAGCATTTT.

The chain couples TRBV14 to TRBJ2-2; 10 nucleotides match TRBD1. The germline gives CDR1 SGHDN, CDR2 FVKESK. The CDR3 length is 16 residues. J was trimmed by 3 bases and V by 2 bases; bases with no gene match: 3. The CDR3 DNA reads TGTGCCAGCAGCCAAAGACAGGGGGCCTACACCGGGGAGCTGTTTTTT. Translating it yields CASSQRQGAYTGELFF.

CDR3 nucleotides: TGTGCCAGCTGGAGTACTAGCGGGGCCTCCTACGAGCAGTACTTC. Translation: CASWSTSGASYEQYF. This rearrangement joins TRBV6-5 to TRBJ2-7; 10 nucleotides line up with TRBD2. The germline gives CDR1 MNHEY, CDR2 SVGAGI. J was trimmed by 0 bases and V by 8 bases; bases with no gene match: 7. The CDR3 extends over 15 amino acids.

The gene calls are TRBV6-5 and TRBJ2-1; 8 nucleotides match TRBD2. CDR3 length: 16 residues. With V trimmed by 0 bases and J by 8 bases, 9 bases remained unmatched. Germline CDR1 is MNHEY and CDR2 is SVGAGI. The CDR3 coding sequence is TGTGCCAGCAGTTACTCGCTCGCGGGGGGTGGCTATGAGCAGTTCTTC. It is translated as CASSYSLAGGGYEQFF.